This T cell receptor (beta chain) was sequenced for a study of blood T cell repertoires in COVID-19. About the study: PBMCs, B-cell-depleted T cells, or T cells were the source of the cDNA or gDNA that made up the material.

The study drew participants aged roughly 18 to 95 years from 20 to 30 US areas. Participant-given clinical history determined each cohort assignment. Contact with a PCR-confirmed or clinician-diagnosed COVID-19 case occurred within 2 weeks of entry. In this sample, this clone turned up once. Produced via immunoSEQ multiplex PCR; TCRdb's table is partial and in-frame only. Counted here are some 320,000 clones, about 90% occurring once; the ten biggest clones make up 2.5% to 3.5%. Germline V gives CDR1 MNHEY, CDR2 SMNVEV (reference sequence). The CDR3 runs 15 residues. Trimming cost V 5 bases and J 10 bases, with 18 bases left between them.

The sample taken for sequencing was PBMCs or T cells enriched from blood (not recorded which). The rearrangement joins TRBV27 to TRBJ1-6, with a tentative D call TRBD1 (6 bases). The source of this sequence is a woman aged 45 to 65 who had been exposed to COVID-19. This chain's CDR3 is CASSAGVGVGSPLHF. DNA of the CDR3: TGTGCCAGCAGTGCAGGGGTAGGGGTTGGATCACCCCTCCACTTT.